Here is one TCR beta chain with its context. The data were obtained in a study of blood T cell repertoires in COVID-19. Study in general: Material from acute and convalescent COVID-19 was sourced from the United States, Italy and Spain.

Per the original data handling: Cell counts per sample came from amplifying reference gene primers. Using immunoSEQ multiplex PCR, the repertoire was profiled, and TCRdb retains in-frame clones only, with some absent. That table is the source of V, J and clone size, and D and trimming were worked out from the DNA. The sample lists roughly 55,000 clones, around nine tenths occurring once. Germline V gene sequence: CDR1 MNHEY, CDR2 SVGEGT. CDR3 size: 20 residues. V lost 0 bases and J lost 2; bases outside the gene matches: 14. The V gene is TRBV6-2 or TRBV6-3, the J gene TRBJ2-3; 10 bases fit TRBD1. The receptor comes from a man aged 50-60 years with active COVID-19. Sequenced: peripheral blood. The CDR3, as DNA: TGTGCCAGCAGTTACTCCCCGGGACAGGGGCCCCCCCGCTACACAGATACGCAGTATTTT. This codes for CASSYSPGQGPPRYTDTQYF.